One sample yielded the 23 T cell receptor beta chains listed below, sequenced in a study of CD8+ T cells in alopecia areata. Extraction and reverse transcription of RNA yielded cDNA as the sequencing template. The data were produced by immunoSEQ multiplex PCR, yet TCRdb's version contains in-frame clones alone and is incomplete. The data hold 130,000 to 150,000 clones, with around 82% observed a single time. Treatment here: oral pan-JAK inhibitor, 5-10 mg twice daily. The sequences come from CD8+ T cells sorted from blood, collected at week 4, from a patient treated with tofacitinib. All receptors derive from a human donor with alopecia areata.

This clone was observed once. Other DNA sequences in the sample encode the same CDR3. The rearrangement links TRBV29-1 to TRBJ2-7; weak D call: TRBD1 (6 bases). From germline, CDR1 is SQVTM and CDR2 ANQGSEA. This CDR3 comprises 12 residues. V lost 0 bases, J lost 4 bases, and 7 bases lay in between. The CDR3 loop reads CSVEEGAYEQYF. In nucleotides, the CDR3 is TGCAGCGTTGAAGAGGGGGCTTACGAGCAGTACTTC.

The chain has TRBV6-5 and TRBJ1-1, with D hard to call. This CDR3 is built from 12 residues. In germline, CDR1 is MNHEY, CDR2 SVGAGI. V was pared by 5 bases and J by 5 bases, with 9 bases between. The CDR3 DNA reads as TGTGCCAGCAGTCACGGACGGACTGAAGCTTTCTTT. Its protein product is CASSHGRTEAFF.

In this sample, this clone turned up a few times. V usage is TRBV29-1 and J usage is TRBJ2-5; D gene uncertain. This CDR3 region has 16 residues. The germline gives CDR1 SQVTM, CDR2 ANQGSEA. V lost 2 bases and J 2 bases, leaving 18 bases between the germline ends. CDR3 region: CSVEPSRPPLQETQYF. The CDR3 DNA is TGCAGCGTTGAACCCTCCCGGCCGCCCCTACAAGAGACCCAGTACTTC.

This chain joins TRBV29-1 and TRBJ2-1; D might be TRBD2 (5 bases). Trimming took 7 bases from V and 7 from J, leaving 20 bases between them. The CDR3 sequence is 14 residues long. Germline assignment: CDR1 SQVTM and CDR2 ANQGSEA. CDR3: CSGVSRGKRNEQFF. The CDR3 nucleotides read TGCAGCGGAGTATCTCGGGGAAAACGGAATGAGCAGTTCTTC.

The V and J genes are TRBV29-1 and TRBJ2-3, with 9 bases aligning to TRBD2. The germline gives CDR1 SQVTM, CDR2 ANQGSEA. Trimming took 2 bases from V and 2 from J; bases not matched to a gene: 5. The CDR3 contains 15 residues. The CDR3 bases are TGCAGCGTTGAACCTAGCGGGGACCTCACAGATACGCAGTATTTT. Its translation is CSVEPSGDLTDTQYF.

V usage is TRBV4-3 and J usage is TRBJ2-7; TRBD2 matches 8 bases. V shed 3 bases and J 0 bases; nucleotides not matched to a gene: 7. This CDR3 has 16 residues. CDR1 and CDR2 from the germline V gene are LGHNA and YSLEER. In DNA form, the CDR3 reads TGCGCCAGCAGCCAGGAAGCGGGGGTCTTCTCCTACGAGCAGTACTTC. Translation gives CASSQEAGVFSYEQYF.

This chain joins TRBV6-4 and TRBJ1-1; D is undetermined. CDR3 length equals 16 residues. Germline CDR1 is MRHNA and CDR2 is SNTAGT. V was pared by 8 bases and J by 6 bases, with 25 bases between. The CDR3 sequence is CASPRMPTPCRAEAFF. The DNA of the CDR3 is TGTGCCAGCCCCAGGATGCCAACACCTTGTAGGGCTGAAGCTTTCTTT.

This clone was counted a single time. The CDR3 loop reads CASSQGLNEQFF. CDR3 DNA sequence: TGCGCCAGCAGCCAAGGGTTGAATGAGCAGTTCTTC. The rearrangement joins TRBV4-1 to TRBJ2-1; D unclear. In germline, CDR1 is MGHRA, CDR2 YSYEKL. The CDR3 length is 12 residues. V dropped 1 base and J dropped 7 bases, with 5 bases sitting between them.

The CDR3 spells CAWSSGSPNEQFF. Written as DNA, the CDR3 is TGTGCCTGGAGTTCGGGATCTCCCAATGAGCAGTTCTTC. The chain carries TRBV30 and TRBJ2-1; possible D gene TRBD2, 5 bases. The CDR3 covers 13 residues. The V end was cut by 2 bases, the J end by 6 bases, with 11 bases between. Germline V CDR1 and CDR2: GTSNPN, SVGIG (reference sequence).

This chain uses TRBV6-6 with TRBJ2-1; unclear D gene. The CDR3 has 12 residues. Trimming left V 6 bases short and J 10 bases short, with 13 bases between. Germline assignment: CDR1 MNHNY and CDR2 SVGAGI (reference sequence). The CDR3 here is CASSPGSLEQFF. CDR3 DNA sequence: TGTGCCAGCAGCCCCGGGTCCCTAGAGCAGTTCTTC.

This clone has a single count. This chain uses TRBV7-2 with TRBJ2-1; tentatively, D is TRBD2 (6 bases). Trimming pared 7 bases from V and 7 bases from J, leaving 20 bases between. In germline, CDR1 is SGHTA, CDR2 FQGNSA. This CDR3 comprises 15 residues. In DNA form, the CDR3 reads TGTGCCAGCACCCGCGGGGCAGGGTTATCGAATGAGCAGTTCTTC. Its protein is CASTRGAGLSNEQFF.

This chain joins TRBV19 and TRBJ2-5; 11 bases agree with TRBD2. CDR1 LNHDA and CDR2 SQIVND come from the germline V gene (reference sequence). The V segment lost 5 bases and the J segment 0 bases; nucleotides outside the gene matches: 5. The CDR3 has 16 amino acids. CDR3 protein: CASSFRLAGYQETQYF. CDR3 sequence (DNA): TGTGCCAGTAGTTTCCGACTAGCGGGGTACCAAGAGACCCAGTACTTC. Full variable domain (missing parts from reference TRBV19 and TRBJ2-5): DGGITQSPKYLFRKEGQNVTLSCEQNLNHDAMYWYRQDPGQGLRLIYYSQIVNDFQKGDIAEGYSVSREKKESFPLTVTSAQKNPTAFYLCASSFRLAGYQETQYFGPGTRLLVL.

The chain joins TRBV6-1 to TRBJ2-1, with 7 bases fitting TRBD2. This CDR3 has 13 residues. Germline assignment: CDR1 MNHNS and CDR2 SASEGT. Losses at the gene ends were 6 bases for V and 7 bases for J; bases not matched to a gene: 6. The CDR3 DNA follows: TGTGCCAGCAGCCAGCGGGGCAATAATGAGCAGTTCTTC. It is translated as CASSQRGNNEQFF.

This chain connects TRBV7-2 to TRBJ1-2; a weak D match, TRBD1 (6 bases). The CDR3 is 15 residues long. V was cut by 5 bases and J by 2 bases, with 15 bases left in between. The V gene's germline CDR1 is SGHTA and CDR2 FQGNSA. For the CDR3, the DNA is TGTGCCAGCAGCGCACAGGTGGGGACAAACTATGGCTACACCTTC. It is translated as CASSAQVGTNYGYTF.

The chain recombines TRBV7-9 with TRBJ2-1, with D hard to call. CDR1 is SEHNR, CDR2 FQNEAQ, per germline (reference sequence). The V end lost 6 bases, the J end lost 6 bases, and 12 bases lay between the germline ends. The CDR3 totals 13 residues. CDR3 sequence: CASSPFSVNEQFF. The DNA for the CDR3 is TGTGCCAGCAGTCCCTTCTCTGTCAATGAGCAGTTCTTC.

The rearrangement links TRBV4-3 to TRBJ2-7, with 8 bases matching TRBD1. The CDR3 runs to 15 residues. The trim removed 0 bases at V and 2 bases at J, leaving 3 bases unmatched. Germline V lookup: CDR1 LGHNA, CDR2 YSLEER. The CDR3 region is CASSQDLQGAYEQYF. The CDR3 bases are TGCGCCAGCAGCCAAGATCTACAGGGGGCCTACGAGCAGTACTTC.

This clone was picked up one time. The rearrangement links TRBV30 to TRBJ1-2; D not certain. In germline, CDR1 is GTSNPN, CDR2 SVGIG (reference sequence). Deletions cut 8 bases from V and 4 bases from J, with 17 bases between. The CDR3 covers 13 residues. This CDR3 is CAVLGSFIYGYTF. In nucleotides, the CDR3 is TGTGCCGTACTTGGTTCCTTTATCTATGGCTACACCTTC.

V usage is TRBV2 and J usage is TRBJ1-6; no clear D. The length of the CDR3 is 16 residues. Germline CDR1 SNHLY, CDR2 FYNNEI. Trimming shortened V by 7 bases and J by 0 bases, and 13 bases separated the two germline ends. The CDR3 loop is CASKVSGDSYNSPLHF. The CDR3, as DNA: TGTGCCAGCAAAGTCTCTGGAGACTCCTATAATTCACCCCTCCACTTT.

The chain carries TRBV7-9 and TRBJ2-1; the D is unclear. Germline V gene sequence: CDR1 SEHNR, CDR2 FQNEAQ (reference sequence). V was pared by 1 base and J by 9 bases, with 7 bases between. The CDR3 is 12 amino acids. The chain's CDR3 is CASSLVRSEQFF. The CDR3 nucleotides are TGTGCCAGCAGCTTAGTACGAAGTGAGCAGTTCTTC.

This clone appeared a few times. Written as DNA, the CDR3 is TGTGCCAGCAGCGACCTCCCCAATGAGCAGTTCTTC. Protein sequence: CASSDLPNEQFF. The genes are TRBV13 and TRBJ2-1; D ambiguous. This CDR3 has 12 residues. The V and J ends lost 5 bases and 6 bases respectively, with 8 bases between them. The germline gives CDR1 PRHDT, CDR2 FYEKMQ (reference sequence). Combining the CDR3 with reference TRBV13 and TRBJ2-1 gives the whole variable domain AAGVIQSPRHLIKEKRETATLKCYPIPRHDTVYWYQQGPGQDPQFLISFYEKMQSDKGSIPDRFSAQQFSDYHSELNMSSLELGDSALYFCASSDLPNEQFFGPGTRLTVL.

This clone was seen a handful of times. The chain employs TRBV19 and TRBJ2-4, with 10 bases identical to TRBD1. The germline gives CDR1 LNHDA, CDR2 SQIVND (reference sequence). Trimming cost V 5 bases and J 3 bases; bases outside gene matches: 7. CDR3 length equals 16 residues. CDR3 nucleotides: TGTGCCAGTAGTCCCCGACAGGGGGCGGACAAAAACATTCAGTACTTC. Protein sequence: CASSPRQGADKNIQYF.

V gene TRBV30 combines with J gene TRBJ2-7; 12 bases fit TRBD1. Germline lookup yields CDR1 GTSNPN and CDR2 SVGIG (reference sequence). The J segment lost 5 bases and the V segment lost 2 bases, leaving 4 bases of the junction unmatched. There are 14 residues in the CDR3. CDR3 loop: CAWSPGTGGHEQYF. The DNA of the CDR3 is TGTGCCTGGAGTCCCGGGACAGGGGGCCACGAGCAGTACTTC.

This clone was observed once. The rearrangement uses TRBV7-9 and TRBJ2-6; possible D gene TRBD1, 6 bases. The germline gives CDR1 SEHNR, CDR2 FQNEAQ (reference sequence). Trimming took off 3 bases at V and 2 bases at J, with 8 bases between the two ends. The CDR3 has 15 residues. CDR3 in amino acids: CASSFTGTGANVLTF. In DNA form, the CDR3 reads TGTGCCAGCAGCTTCACAGGGACTGGGGCCAACGTCCTGACTTTC.